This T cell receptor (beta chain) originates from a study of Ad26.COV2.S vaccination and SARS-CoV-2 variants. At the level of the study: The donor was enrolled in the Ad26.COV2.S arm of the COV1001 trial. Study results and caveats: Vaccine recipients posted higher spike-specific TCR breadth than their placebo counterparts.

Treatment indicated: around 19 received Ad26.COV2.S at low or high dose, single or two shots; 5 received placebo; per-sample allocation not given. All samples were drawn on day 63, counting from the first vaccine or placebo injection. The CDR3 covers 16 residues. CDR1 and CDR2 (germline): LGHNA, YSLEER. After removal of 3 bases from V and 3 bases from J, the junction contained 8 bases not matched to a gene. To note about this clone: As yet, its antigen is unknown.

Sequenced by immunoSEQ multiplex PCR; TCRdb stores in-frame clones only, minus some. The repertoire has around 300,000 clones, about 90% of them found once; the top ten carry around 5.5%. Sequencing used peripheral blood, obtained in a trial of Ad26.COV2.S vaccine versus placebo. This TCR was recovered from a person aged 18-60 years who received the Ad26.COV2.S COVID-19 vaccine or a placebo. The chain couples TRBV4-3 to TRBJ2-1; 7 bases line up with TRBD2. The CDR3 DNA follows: TGCGCCAGCAGCCATGCAGGGCGGGGGTACTACAATGAGCAGTTCTTC. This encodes CASSHAGRGYYNEQFF.